This TCR beta chain was identified during a study of regulatory T cells in long-lasting Graves disease. Study-wide points: New patients shared fewer public clonotypes (around 970) than persistent patients did (approximately 2,700).

The germline V and J ends were trimmed by 3 bases and 5 bases, with 8 bases remaining between them. The CDR3 has 11 residues. Germline assignment: CDR1 DFQATT and CDR2 SNEGSKA (reference sequence). With iRepertoire HTBI primers and Arm-PCR of CDR3 regions, TCR beta libraries were built. MiXCR, run by TCRdb on the multiplex PCR reads, gives a single entry per CDR3 protein. The sample has about 620,000 distinct CDR3 sequences; 15% to 20% are singletons. The time point is: newly diagnosed GD, antithyroid drugs for less than 3 months. The authors made the TCR library using RNA they extracted from PBMCs. Graves' disease diagnoses used American Thyroid Association guidelines. This clonotype was detected a few times. The antigen is undetermined. These same records also appear under a second study, on T cells in Graves' hyperthyroidism and ophthalmopathy. That study reports: Each patient was aged 18 to 65 and had newly diagnosed hyperthyroidism of under 2 months' duration.

The source was peripheral blood mononuclear cells (PBMCs), collected at new diagnosis, from a patient treated with antithyroid drugs. J is TRBJ2-7 and V is TRBV20-1; unclear D gene. The origin of this receptor is a woman aged 25 to 39 with Graves disease. This CDR3 reads CSARGSDEQYF. As DNA, the CDR3 is TGCAGTGCTAGGGGGTCCGACGAGCAGTACTTC.